Below are 14 T cell receptor beta chains sequenced from a single sample in a study of CD8+CD57+ T cells in acquired aplastic anemia listed by TCRdb under 2018. Patients chosen for sequencing had shown expansion of CD8+CD57+ cells by flow cytometry. Sequencing was performed on an Illumina HiSeq 2000. Genomic DNA was used as template for profiling of TCR beta VDJ combinations and CDR3 sequences. TCRdb applied fastp at Q25 and MiXCR to the public reads, then kept only in-frame beta chains. Rows are unified per CDR3 protein, each entry keeping the most common DNA and genes. In all, the sample holds around 160,000 distinct CDR3 sequences, and around half of those were seen once. Around 2.9% of the sample lies in the top ten. Material for sequencing was sorted CD4+, CD8+, or CD8+CD57+ T cells (not recorded which) from PBMCs. The receptor source for this set is a human donor with aplastic anemia.

This clonotype was observed many times. This chain uses TRBV5-1 with TRBJ1-6; the D is unclear. The CDR3 loop spans 15 amino acids. CDR1 SGHRS and CDR2 YFSETQ come from the germline V gene. Deletions cut 0 bases from V and 6 bases from J, with 10 bases between. This CDR3 is CASSLVTGPNSPLHF. For the CDR3, the DNA is TGCGCCAGCAGCTTGGTCACGGGTCCTAATTCACCCCTCCACTTT.

This clonotype was recorded a few times. The rearrangement joins TRBV27 to TRBJ2-1; D is unresolved. This CDR3 has 15 residues. Trimming left V 5 bases short and J 0 bases short, with 11 bases between. Germline V CDR1 and CDR2: MNHEY, SMNVEV (reference sequence). In DNA, the CDR3 is TGTGCCAGCAGTCCCACGGCCAGCTCCTACAATGAGCAGTTCTTC. It is translated as CASSPTASSYNEQFF.

V usage is TRBV10-1 and J usage is TRBJ1-6, with D perhaps TRBD1 (5 bases). Trimming cost V 3 bases and J 10 bases, with 16 bases left between them. This CDR3 contains 15 residues. Germline CDR1 is WNHNN and CDR2 is SYGVQD (reference sequence). The DNA of the CDR3 is TGCGCCAGCAGTGACTCCGGGGGGTTCGAATCACCCCTCCACTTT. As protein: CASSDSGGFESPLHF.

This clonotype came up a few times. The CDR3 DNA is TGTGCCACCAGTGATTCCAGACAGGGCGGCCAAGAGACCCAGTACTTC. Translated: CATSDSRQGGQETQYF. The chain combines TRBV24-1 with TRBJ2-5; 7 bases match TRBD1. The V and J ends lost 2 bases and 1 base, in that order; junction bases with no gene match: 6. The germline V gene encodes CDR1 KGHDR and CDR2 SFDVKD. The CDR3 extends over 16 amino acids.

This chain joins TRBV29-1 and TRBJ1-4; no reliable D call. The V end was cut by 5 bases, the J end by 0 bases, with 13 bases between. Germline-derived CDR1 and CDR2 are SQVTM and ANQGSEA. The CDR3 has 15 residues. CDR3 in amino acids: CSVQRIDATNEKLFF. DNA for the CDR3: TGCAGCGTTCAGCGGATCGATGCAACTAATGAAAAACTGTTTTTT.

The chain uses TRBV24-1 and TRBJ2-7; D remains unclear. Germline CDR1 and CDR2: KGHDR and SFDVKD. Trimming removed 0 bases from V and 3 bases from J, with 5 bases in between. The CDR3 is 13 amino acids. This CDR3 is CATSDLGSYEQYF. CDR3 nucleotides: TGTGCCACCAGTGATTTGGGCAGCTACGAGCAGTACTTC.

This clonotype was seen just once. This chain joins TRBV29-1 and TRBJ1-1; 8 positions agree with TRBD1. The CDR3 has 14 amino acids. Germline CDR1 and CDR2: SQVTM and ANQGSEA. J was trimmed by 3 bases and V by 4 bases; bases with no gene match: 7. CDR3 DNA sequence: TGCAGCGTTGCTGGACAGGGCATCGACACTGAAGCTTTCTTT. It specifies CSVAGQGIDTEAFF.

This clonotype was observed once. The rearrangement uses TRBV6-4 and TRBJ1-2, with TRBD1 identical over 7 bases. CDR3 length: 12 amino acids. Germline trimming cut 6 bases from V and 7 bases from J; bases unmatched to any gene: 5. Germline V gives CDR1 MRHNA, CDR2 SNTAGT. In DNA form, the CDR3 reads TGTGCCAGCAGGCCAGGGGGAGGTGGCTACACCTTC. Protein product: CASRPGGGGYTF.

This clonotype was found many times. The chain joins TRBV5-5 to TRBJ1-2; the D is unclear. The V end lost 0 bases, the J end lost 6 bases, and 21 bases lay between the germline ends. The CDR3 sequence is 17 residues long. The germline V gene encodes CDR1 SGHKS and CDR2 YYEKEE (reference sequence). The CDR3 DNA is TGTGCCAGCAGCTTGGCTGGTACCGGGCAGCCGAGTCATGGCTACACCTTC. Its translation is CASSLAGTGQPSHGYTF.

This clonotype came up many times. The chain recombines TRBV5-4 with TRBJ2-1, with 12 bases that match TRBD2. The germline V gene encodes CDR1 SGHNT and CDR2 YYREEE (reference sequence). The CDR3 covers 15 residues. The trim removed 3 bases at V and 8 bases at J, leaving 6 bases unmatched. The CDR3 reads CASSSGTSGFDEQFF. The CDR3 coding sequence is TGTGCCAGCAGCTCCGGGACTAGCGGGTTCGATGAGCAGTTCTTC.

The genes are TRBV7-6 and TRBJ2-3; D is ambiguous. The CDR3 is made up of 14 amino acids. Germline CDR1 is SGHVS and CDR2 is FNYEAQ. Between the trimmed V and J ends, which lost 0 bases and 3 bases, there was a span of 7 bases. The CDR3 region has the DNA TGTGCCAGCAGCTTAGCAGCGATTACAGATACGCAGTATTTT. Protein: CASSLAAITDTQYF.

This clonotype has only one observation. The CDR3 sequence: CASPGQGNTEAFF. The CDR3 DNA reads as TGTGCCAGTCCGGGACAGGGTAACACTGAAGCTTTCTTT. The V call is TRBV25-1, the J call TRBJ1-1; TRBD1 matches at 9 bases. Looked up from germline, CDR1 is MGHDK and CDR2 is SYGVNS. The CDR3 covers 13 residues. The V gene end was trimmed by 9 bases and the J gene end by 2 bases; junction bases not matched to a gene: 4. Supplemented by reference TRBV25-1 and TRBJ1-1, the full variable domain reads EADIYQTPRYLVIGTGKKITLECSQTMGHDKMYWYQQDPGMELHLIHYSYGVNSTEKGDLSSESTVSRIRTEHFPLTLESARPSHTSQYLCASPGQGNTEAFFGQGTRLTVV.

This clonotype was detected a few times. The rearrangement links TRBV29-1 to TRBJ1-1; D remains unclear. The germline gives CDR1 SQVTM, CDR2 ANQGSEA. This CDR3 spans 12 amino acids. The ends were cut back, 3 bases at V and 6 bases at J, with 11 bases in the middle. The CDR3: CSVEASDPEAFF. The CDR3 nucleotides read TGCAGCGTTGAGGCCTCGGATCCTGAAGCTTTCTTT.

The chain combines TRBV24-1 with TRBJ2-5, with D possibly TRBD2 on 6 matching bases. V shed 5 bases and J shed 5 bases, with 8 bases lying between them. Germline CDR1 reads KGHDR; CDR2 reads SFDVKD. The CDR3 spans 12 residues. The CDR3 protein is CATSVGGETQYF. The CDR3 DNA is TGTGCCACCAGTGTAGGAGGGGAGACCCAGTACTTC.